Following are 23 T cell receptor beta chains from one sample sequenced in a study of Graves' ophthalmopathy and Graves' hyperthyroidism. RNA transcripts yielded amplified TCR beta CDR3 regions. HTBI-primed RT-PCR formed the first round, and a multiplex PCR formed the second. TCRdb fed the multiplex PCR reads into MiXCR, producing one record per CDR3 protein. The sample lists fewer than 400,000 distinct CDR3 sequences, about a sixth occurring once. The specimen sequenced was peripheral blood. Receptor source: a woman in her late teens or twenties with Graves' ophthalmopathy.

This clonotype was seen many times. The rearrangement links TRBV12-3 or TRBV12-4 to TRBJ1-2, with TRBD1 as a possible D gene (6 bases). The CDR3 has 16 residues. V lost 6 bases, J lost 4 bases, and 21 bases lay in between. Written as DNA, the CDR3 is TGTGCCAGCAGCCCCCCAGGGGATTGGCGCGGCTATGGCTACACCTTC. Translated: CASSPPGDWRGYGYTF.

This clonotype was recorded many times. This chain uses TRBV7-3 with TRBJ1-3; 9 nucleotides agree with TRBD1. CDR1 SGHTA and CDR2 FQGTGA come from the germline V gene. The CDR3 is 15 amino acids. Trimming cost V 3 bases and J 0 bases; bases outside gene matches: 0. CDR3 DNA: TGTGCCAGCAGCTTGACAGGGGGCTCTGGAAACACCATATATTTT. It is translated as CASSLTGGSGNTIYF.

The chain couples TRBV28 to TRBJ2-5; 13 bases line up with TRBD2. This CDR3 region has 19 residues. The V segment lost 3 bases and the J segment 2 bases; nucleotides outside the gene matches: 12. Germline CDR1 is MDHEN and CDR2 is SYDVKM. CDR3 coding DNA: TGTGCCAGCAGTTTCCCACTAGCGGGAGGGCCCCCCCCACAAGAGACCCAGTACTTC. Translating it yields CASSFPLAGGPPPQETQYF.

V usage is TRBV28 and J usage is TRBJ2-7, with D possibly matching TRBD1 (6 bases). The V end lost 3 bases, the J end lost 7 bases, and 13 bases lay between the germline ends. CDR1 and CDR2 from the germline V gene are MDHEN and SYDVKM. The CDR3 is 13 residues long. CDR3 coding DNA: TGTGCCAGCAGTTTCACAGGGAGTCGGGAGCAGTACTTC. The encoded protein is CASSFTGSREQYF. Combining the CDR3 with reference TRBV28 and TRBJ2-7 gives the whole variable domain DVKVTQSSRYLVKRTGEKVFLECVQDMDHENMFWYRQDPGLGLRLIYFSYDVKMKEKGDIPEGYSVSREKKERFSLILESASTNQTSMYLCASSFTGSREQYFGPGTRLTVT.

The chain combines TRBV29-1 with TRBJ2-7; D perhaps matches TRBD2 (6 bases). V was shortened by 2 bases and J by 0 bases, with 14 bases between the two germline ends. This CDR3 is 15 amino acids long. The V gene's germline CDR1 is SQVTM and CDR2 ANQGSEA. CDR3 region: CSVERGDSYSYEQYF. CDR3 sequence (DNA): TGCAGCGTTGAAAGAGGGGACTCCTACTCCTACGAGCAGTACTTC.

CDR3 nucleotides: TGTGCCAGTAGTATTTCGGGCACCCAGCCCCAGCATTTT. It codes for CASSISGTQPQHF. The J gene is TRBJ1-5, the V gene TRBV19; no definite D call. CDR3 length: 13 amino acids. V shed 3 bases and J shed 7 bases, with 10 bases lying between them. CDR1 is LNHDA, CDR2 SQIVND, per germline (reference sequence).

This clonotype was found many times. This chain connects TRBV6-2 or TRBV6-3 to TRBJ1-5, with D tentatively TRBD1 (5 bases). The CDR3 sequence is 13 residues long. Per germline, CDR1 MNHEY and CDR2 SVGEGT. The V and J ends lost 6 bases and 5 bases respectively, with 11 bases between them. The CDR3 protein is CASRAGRDQPQHF. The CDR3 nucleotides read TGTGCCAGCAGGGCAGGGCGCGATCAGCCCCAGCATTTT.

There are a few counts of this clonotype. V is TRBV5-6 and J is TRBJ2-5, with 10 bases lining up with TRBD2. This CDR3 region has 16 residues. The V gene's germline CDR1 is SGHDT and CDR2 YYEEEE. V trimming: 4 bases; J trimming: 2 bases; junction bases outside the gene matches: 8. CDR3 DNA: TGTGCCAGCAGCCTTAGCGGGGGGCCTGATCAAGAGACCCAGTACTTC. This encodes CASSLSGGPDQETQYF.

This clonotype was detected ten times or more. The chain links TRBV5-1 to TRBJ2-7; 9 bases are a match to TRBD1. The CDR3 runs to 15 residues. Per the germline V gene, CDR1 is SGHRS and CDR2 is YFSETQ. Trimming cost V 2 bases and J 10 bases; bases outside gene matches: 13. The CDR3 DNA reads TGCGCCAGCAGCTTAACGACAGGGGGGGATCCGAGCCAGTACTTC. This translates into CASSLTTGGDPSQYF.

This clonotype has ten or more counts. The genes are TRBV25-1 and TRBJ2-7; D is possibly TRBD2 (6 bases). V shed 2 bases and J shed 2 bases, with 16 bases lying between them. Germline lookup yields CDR1 MGHDK and CDR2 SYGVNS. The CDR3 consists of 16 residues. CDR3 sequence: CASSEGSPGGPYEQYF. The CDR3 DNA reads as TGTGCCAGCAGTGAAGGCTCTCCCGGGGGACCCTACGAGCAGTACTTC.

This clonotype was seen ten or more times. The chain is built from TRBV6-1 and TRBJ1-1, with D possibly being TRBD1 (5 bases). This CDR3 is 11 amino acids long. The V and J ends lost 3 bases and 7 bases respectively, with 6 bases between them. Germline assignment: CDR1 MNHNS and CDR2 SASEGT. CDR3 sequence (DNA): TGTGCCAGCAGTGATAGGGGTGAAGCTTTCTTT. It yields the protein CASSDRGEAFF.

This clonotype was found many times. The rearrangement uses TRBV10-3 and TRBJ1-3, with D hard to call. CDR3 length equals 15 residues. The germline V and J ends were trimmed by 3 bases and 0 bases, with 9 bases remaining between them. Germline V gene lookup returns CDR1 ENHRY and CDR2 SYGVKD. The CDR3 DNA is TGTGCCATCAGTGACAGGCGATACTCTGGAAACACCATATATTTT. This codes for CAISDRRYSGNTIYF.

There are many counts of this clonotype. The rearrangement links TRBV29-1 to TRBJ1-1; a possible D gene is TRBD1 (6 bases). Trimming removed 7 bases at V and 3 bases at J, with 15 bases between. This CDR3 is built from 13 residues. Germline V gives CDR1 SQVTM, CDR2 ANQGSEA. The CDR3 loop reads CSARKGGDTEAFF. Here the CDR3 DNA reads TGCAGCGCCCGTAAGGGGGGTGACACTGAAGCTTTCTTT.

This clonotype has at least ten counts. Sequence at one end of the junction differs from germline and may be a read error. The CDR3 spells CASGTVPRETLYF. DNA for the CDR3: TGTGCCAGCGGGACAGTCCCCCGAGAGACCCTGTACTTC. The J gene is TRBJ2-5, the V gene TRBV28, with 7 nucleotides matching TRBD1. There are 13 residues in the CDR3. The germline gives CDR1 MDHEN, CDR2 SYDVKM.

This clonotype was recorded at least ten times. The rearrangement links TRBV5-1 to TRBJ1-1; D is unresolved. From germline, CDR1 is SGHRS and CDR2 YFSETQ. CDR3 size: 14 residues. The V end lost 4 bases, the J end lost 0 bases, and 10 bases lay between the germline ends. CDR3 loop: CASSKGLMNTEAFF. Written as DNA, the CDR3 is TGCGCCAGCAGCAAGGGCCTGATGAACACTGAAGCTTTCTTT.

This clonotype was found many times. The V gene is TRBV15, the J gene TRBJ1-2; D unclear. V dropped 1 base and J dropped 7 bases, with 7 bases sitting between them. The V gene's germline CDR1 is LNHNV and CDR2 YYDKDF (reference sequence). The CDR3 is made up of 12 amino acids. CDR3 in amino acids: CATSRAVGGYTF. The CDR3, as DNA: TGTGCCACCAGCAGAGCAGTAGGTGGCTACACCTTC.

This clonotype has ten or more counts. The chain links TRBV19 to TRBJ2-7, with D perhaps being TRBD1 or TRBD2 (5 bases each). CDR3 length: 15 residues. V was cut by 4 bases and J by 0 bases, with 13 bases left in between. Per the germline V gene, CDR1 is LNHDA and CDR2 is SQIVND (reference sequence). The CDR3 bases are TGTGCCAGTAGTACCACTCCGGGACCCTCCTACGAGCAGTACTTC. Translating gives CASSTTPGPSYEQYF.

This rearrangement joins TRBV12-3 or TRBV12-4 to TRBJ2-5; a possible D gene is TRBD1 (7 bases). V dropped 6 bases and J dropped 5 bases, with 16 bases sitting between them. The CDR3 has 14 residues. CDR3 region: CASSTRGVRETQYF. The CDR3 coding sequence is TGTGCCAGCAGCACCAGGGGGGTTCGGGAGACCCAGTACTTC.

This clonotype was counted many times. The chain uses TRBV6-2 or TRBV6-3 and TRBJ1-5, with D possibly matching TRBD1 (5 bases). V lost 5 bases and J 7 bases, leaving 12 bases between the germline ends. Germline loops: CDR1 MNHEY, CDR2 SVGEGT. CDR3 length equals 13 residues. The CDR3 bases are TGTGCCAGCAGTCCCATCCGGGGGCAGCCCCAGCATTTT. It is translated as CASSPIRGQPQHF.

The chain combines TRBV30 with TRBJ2-7; D is possibly TRBD1 or TRBD2 (5 bases each). The V and J ends lost 3 bases and 3 bases respectively, with 12 bases between them. The CDR3 sequence is 13 residues long. Germline V lookup: CDR1 GTSNPN, CDR2 SVGIG (reference sequence). CDR3 amino acids: CAWSREGNYEQYF. The CDR3 nucleotides are TGTGCCTGGAGCAGAGAGGGGAACTACGAGCAGTACTTC.

In its sample, this clonotype was seen many times. V and J are TRBV25-1 and TRBJ1-1; D not certain. The length of the CDR3 is 9 residues. Germline V lookup: CDR1 MGHDK, CDR2 SYGVNS. With 11 bases removed from V and 7 bases from J, the gap between germline ends came to 8 bases. The CDR3 DNA reads as TGTGCCGGAGTAGGTGAAGCTTTCTTT. It translates to CAGVGEAFF.

In this sample, this clonotype turned up many times. The gene calls are TRBV10-3 and TRBJ1-1; D possibly corresponds to TRBD1 (5 bases). The germline V gene encodes CDR1 ENHRY and CDR2 SYGVKD. The CDR3 is 13 residues long. V was clipped by 5 bases and J by 1 base, with 8 bases between them. In DNA form, the CDR3 reads TGTGCCATCAGTCTGGGGCCGAACACTGAAGCTTTCTTT. Translating gives CAISLGPNTEAFF.

This clonotype came up many times. The V gene is TRBV13, the J gene TRBJ2-7, with a weak D call TRBD1 (5 bases). Trimming stripped 5 bases from V and 3 bases from J, with 14 bases between. Germline V CDR1 and CDR2: PRHDT, FYEKMQ (reference sequence). The CDR3 has 14 residues. The CDR3 reads CASSPPRQSYEQYF. DNA for the CDR3: TGTGCCAGCAGCCCACCCCGACAGAGCTACGAGCAGTACTTC.